This TCR beta chain was sequenced in a study of shared clonotypes between healthy human individuals (dated by TCRdb to 2020 to 2022). In the study overall: A couple of women and a few men aged 18 to 49 years were included in the cohort. For each donor, CD4 naive and CD4 memory were each run on three plates, CD8 naive on two plates, and CD8 memory on one plate. Leukapheresis yielded between about 0.94 and 10 billion PBMCs per donor. To increase sequencing depth and limit assay-specific biases, TCR repertoire library preparation and sequencing were carried out by different laboratories using diverse techniques. To estimate repertoire size and how much clonotype sharing occurs between individuals, the study deeply sequenced the blood TCR repertoires of five healthy adults. The full study reports these points: Pairwise subsampling indicated that sequencing depth was expected to affect the degree of clonotype sharing among donors. When a handful of donors were compared, the shared fraction of clonotypes was roughly 4.8% for naive CD4, over 3% for naive CD8, 2% to 2.5% for memory CD4, and 0.4% for memory CD8. Sampling was restricted to blood, and TCR repertoires in tissues likely differ from the TCR repertoires found in blood. Even with the large sequencing depth, rarefaction of the sorted-subset datasets indicated that sequencing was incomplete. Clonotypes shared by all four sorted-subset donors showed higher generation probabilities than non-shared clonotypes. Naive subsets generally had larger estimated clonotype richness than memory subsets. Because the study included only a small number of donors, the genetic and exposure-history diversity represented was limited.

Using the deep immunoSEQ assay, multiplex PCR amplified TCR CDR3 regions from genomic DNA. Genomic DNA extracted from each cell subset was distributed evenly over all wells of several immunoSEQ 96-well plates, and each plate served as one replicate. For sorted subsets, 150 to 250 ng genomic DNA, equal to 25,000 to 35,000 T cell genomes, was loaded into each replicate PCR. Purified libraries were quantified with a Qubit 3.0 fluorometer, sized on a Bioanalyzer 2100, and re-quantified with the KAPA Library Quantification kit. Every immunoSEQ 96-well plate was sequenced on a separate single-read 150-cycle Illumina NextSeq 550 flow cell. In the paper's pipeline: Because only junctional sequences without quality scores were contained in the immunoSEQ output, filtering matching that applied to full-length reads could not be performed. Sequences were annotated with PyIR, a Python wrapper for IgBLAST v1.9, using IMGT germline references to assign V/J genes and CDR3. Reads were filtered out if the reads had weak V/J assignments (E-value above 1e-6), no CDR3, stop codons, out-of-frame junctions, or ambiguous translated residues. V3J clonotypes were defined as sequences sharing the same inferred V gene, J gene, and CDR3 amino acid sequence. To compute the percentage overlap between repertoires, the number of shared unique clonotypes was divided by the size of the smaller repertoire. Three approaches were used to assess repertoire richness: RTK rarefaction, the Chao1 estimator, and Recon v2.1 estimates of unobserved clonotypes. Generation probabilities for all TCRbeta clonotypes obtained by the gDNA method from a few donors were computed using OLGA. The source is immuneACCESS, and TCRdb retained only in-frame sequences with V and J called. Part of the clones is not carried over; for the studies checked, unresolved V genes explain less than half of this, and the remainder is unexplained. For V, J and clone size, that table is used; D and trimming come from the DNA. The sample records some 900,000 clones, approximately 80% of which are singletons. Of the sample, approximately 1.5% is held by the ten largest clones.

From its cysteine to its phenylalanine, the CDR3 spans 18 amino acids. The retained sequence is limited to the CDR3, 54 bases, with the frame set at the first base. Trimming removed 2 bases from V and 1 base from J; the gene matches leave 7 bases unexplained. Looking up the germline V gene yields CDR1 KGHSH and CDR2 LQKENI. Comment on this clone: Its antigen has not been determined. Base qualities were left out, and no much larger clone turns up one base away.

The donors were healthy, HIV-negative adults who had no recently reported acute infections or vaccinations. Every donor was a Caucasian adult residing in Nashville, Tennessee, USA. CD4+ T cells were enriched by magnetic negative selection, after which naive cells were positively selected on CD45RA and the negative fraction was taken as the memory subset. Blood was obtained by leukapheresis, after which PBMCs were separated by Ficoll-Histopaque density gradient centrifugation and cryopreserved in liquid nitrogen vapor phase. Analytical flow cytometry was used to check the purity and quantity of every magnetically sorted T cell population. Genomic DNA was isolated from each sorted fraction and quantified by UV absorbance on a Nanodrop 2000c.

In this chain, TRBV18 is recombined with TRBJ2-3; 12 middle bases align to TRBD2. The TCR was taken from a young man in good health. The sequenced sample consisted of memory CD4+ T cells sorted from blood. The cell subset or site label for this specimen denotes: CD45RA-negative fraction. The sequenced DNA: TGTGCCAGCTCACCAAACGCCGGGACTAGCGGGCGCACAGATACGCAGTATTTT. Protein translation: CASSPNAGTSGRTDTQYF.